These T cell receptor beta chains were read from a single sample in a study of blood T cell repertoires in COVID-19. Sequenced by immunoSEQ multiplex PCR; TCRdb stores in-frame clones only, minus some. The table shows 130,000 or so clones, with more than 80% occurring only once. Material for sequencing was peripheral blood. The receptors were gathered from a human donor in a cohort sampled during active COVID-19. The CDR3 runs from the conserved cysteine through the conserved F or W. Each record gives: V gene, J gene, D gene, clone size, CDR3 DNA, CDR3 protein. The D gene is left open where the match is weak. The size entry is marked missing in some rows and otherwise reads once, few, many or a size class.

TRBV12-3/TRBV12-4	TRBJ2-7	-	-	TGTGCCAGCAGTCAGGGAAACTCCTACGAGCAGTACTTC	CASSQGNSYEQYF
TRBV12-3/TRBV12-4	TRBJ2-1	-	-	TGTGCCAGCAGCCCCTCCAATGAGCAGTTCTTC	CASSPSNEQFF
TRBV7-2	TRBJ1-3	-	-	TGTGCCAGCAGCTTATGGGGGGGCGCGTCTGGAAACACCATATATTTT	CASSLWGGASGNTIYF
TRBV27	TRBJ2-7	-	-	TGTGCCAGCAGTTTATGGGGGGGGGCGGAGCAGTACTTC	CASSLWGGAEQYF
TRBV5-5	TRBJ1-1	-	-	TGTGCCAGCAGCTTGGGACAAAGTGGAGCTTTCTTT	CASSLGQSGAFF
TRBV18	TRBJ2-1	TRBD2	once	TGTGCCAGCTTTAGGGGAGGGACTAGCGCTTACAATGAGCAGTTCTTC	CASFRGGTSAYNEQFF
TRBV2	TRBJ2-3	-	few	TGTGCCAAAACGGACACCTCCTTCGATACGCAGTATTTT	CAKTDTSFDTQYF
TRBV11-2	TRBJ2-3	TRBD1	-	TGTGCCAGCAGCCGGACAGGGCCAGATACGCAGTATTTT	CASSRTGPDTQYF
TRBV12-3/TRBV12-4	TRBJ1-5	-	few	TGTGCCAGCAGGAGGGGGAACCAGCCCCAGCATTTT	CASRRGNQPQHF
TRBV12-2	TRBJ2-1	-	-	TGTGCAAGTCGCTTAGCCGGCAGGGCCCCCTACAATGAGCAGTTCTTC	CASRLAGRAPYNEQFF
TRBV27	TRBJ2-3	-	-	TGTGCCAGCGCTGGTGGGCTAGCCCACTTAGGCACAGATACGCAGTATTTT	CASAGGLAHLGTDTQYF
TRBV7-8	TRBJ1-5	-	-	TGTGCCAGCAGCCGAAGGGGGGGACATAGCAATCAGCCCCAGCATTTT	CASSRRGGHSNQPQHF
TRBV7-9	TRBJ1-3	-	-	TGTGCCAGCAGCTTAACAGGCGGCTCTGGAAACACCATATATTTT	CASSLTGGSGNTIYF
TRBV19	TRBJ1-5	TRBD1	few	TGTGCCACTAGACAGGGGAGCAATCAGCCCCAGCATTTT	CATRQGSNQPQHF
TRBV11-2	TRBJ1-1	-	-	TGTGCCAGCAGCTTGTTACAAGGGAGTGCTGAAGCTTTCTTT	CASSLLQGSAEAFF
TRBV4-3	TRBJ2-1	-	-	TGCGCCAGCAGCCAAGACCGACGGGGGGCGGTAAATGAGCAGTTCTTC	CASSQDRRGAVNEQFF
TRBV2	TRBJ2-5	TRBD1	-	TGTGCCAGCAGAGAGCCGGGACAGGGTATAATGCAGGAGACCCAGTACTTC	CASREPGQGIMQETQYF
TRBV30	TRBJ1-6	-	-	TGTGCCTGGAATCGAGTCGGACAGCTTAATTCACCCCTCCACTTT	CAWNRVGQLNSPLHF
TRBV6-5	TRBJ2-1	-	once	TGTGCCAGCAGCATACTAGGTTCGCGGGAGCAGTTCTTC	CASSILGSREQFF
TRBV2	TRBJ1-4	TRBD1	-	TGTGCCAGCAGGAGGGGACAGGGGGCGGGCGAAAAACTGTTTTTT	CASRRGQGAGEKLFF
TRBV5-1	TRBJ2-3	-	-	TGCGCCAGCAGCTTGGATGGGGGCCAAAGAGGGAATACGCAGTATTTT	CASSLDGGQRGNTQYF
TRBV7-7	TRBJ2-3	TRBD2	-	TGTGCTAGCAGCTTACAGGGCGGACGGGGGGGAGATACGCAGTATTTT	CASSLQGGRGGDTQYF
TRBV5-1	TRBJ2-1	TRBD2	-	TGCGCCAGCCGGACTACCGGCGGCGGGAGCTCCTACAATGAGCAGTTCTTC	CASRTTGGGSSYNEQFF
TRBV19	TRBJ1-2	-	-	TGTGCCAGTAGTACCGGGAATAACTATGGCTACACCTTC	CASSTGNNYGYTF
TRBV13	TRBJ1-1	-	-	TGTGCCAGCAGCTTAGGGCGAACTAGACCGCCTGAAGCTTTCTTT	CASSLGRTRPPEAFF
TRBV4-3	TRBJ1-1	-	-	TGCGCCAGCAGCCAAGAAGACACTAGGATAAACACTGAAGCTTTCTTT	CASSQEDTRINTEAFF
TRBV20-1	TRBJ1-2	-	-	TGCAGTGCTACCGACTCAGGGGGCTACACCTTC	CSATDSGGYTF
TRBV2	TRBJ1-1	-	-	TGTGCCAGCAGGGAGGGCGGGATGAACACTGAAGCTTTCTTT	CASREGGMNTEAFF
TRBV7-8	TRBJ1-6	-	-	TGTGCCAGCAGCTTAGGAAGGGGATCACCCCTCCACTTT	CASSLGRGSPLHF
TRBV13	TRBJ1-5	-	-	TGTGCCAGCAGTCTTGGCAATCAGCCCCAGCATTTT	CASSLGNQPQHF
TRBV5-6	TRBJ2-6	-	-	TGTGCCAGCAGCTTGGGGGCAGGGGGGCTCTCTGGGGCCAACGTCCTGACTTTC	CASSLGAGGLSGANVLTF
TRBV5-6	TRBJ1-5	-	-	TGTGCCAGCAGCTTGCAGGGGTGGAATCAGCCCCAGCATTTT	CASSLQGWNQPQHF
TRBV6-4	TRBJ1-1	TRBD1	few	TGTGCCAGCAGTGACTGGGGGACAGAAGTTGAAGCTTTCTTT	CASSDWGTEVEAFF
TRBV19	TRBJ1-5	-	few	TGTGCCAGCCAGGGTAATAGCAATCAGCCCCAGCATTTT	CASQGNSNQPQHF
TRBV19	TRBJ2-1	-	few	TGTGCCAGTAGCGAGGCGGACTCCTACAATGAGCAGTTCTTC	CASSEADSYNEQFF
TRBV19	TRBJ2-5	-	once	TGTGCCAGTAGTCAGGGCTTGGAGACCCAGTACTTC	CASSQGLETQYF
TRBV11-3	TRBJ2-1	TRBD2	-	TGTGCCAGCAGCCCCTCCGCGGGAGGGGTGACTGAGCAGTTCTTC	CASSPSAGGVTEQFF